This TCR beta chain was recovered during a study of blood T cell repertoires in COVID-19. On the study more broadly: Italy, Spain and the United States were the sources of the convalescent and acute COVID-19 samples.

Germline V gives CDR1 GTSNPN, CDR2 SVGIG (reference sequence). Trimming removed 1 base from V and 4 bases from J; junction bases left unmatched: 4. The CDR3 runs to 16 residues. Original data processing: Scientists estimated how many nucleated cells there were by amplifying reference gene primers. Data came from immunoSEQ multiplex PCR; TCRdb stores just in-frame clones and leaves some out. V, J and clone size reflect that table, while D and trimming were determined from the DNA. The sample records about 120,000 clones, around 87% being singletons. In its sample, this clone was seen once. This clonotype originated in a woman aged 45-65 years with acute or convalescent COVID-19. The chain employs TRBV30 and TRBJ2-2, with 12 bases fitting TRBD1. The sample comprised peripheral blood. CDR3 DNA: TGTGCCTGGAGTGCGGGACAGGGGGCGACCACCGGGGAGCTGTTTTTT. Its protein product is CAWSAGQGATTGELFF.